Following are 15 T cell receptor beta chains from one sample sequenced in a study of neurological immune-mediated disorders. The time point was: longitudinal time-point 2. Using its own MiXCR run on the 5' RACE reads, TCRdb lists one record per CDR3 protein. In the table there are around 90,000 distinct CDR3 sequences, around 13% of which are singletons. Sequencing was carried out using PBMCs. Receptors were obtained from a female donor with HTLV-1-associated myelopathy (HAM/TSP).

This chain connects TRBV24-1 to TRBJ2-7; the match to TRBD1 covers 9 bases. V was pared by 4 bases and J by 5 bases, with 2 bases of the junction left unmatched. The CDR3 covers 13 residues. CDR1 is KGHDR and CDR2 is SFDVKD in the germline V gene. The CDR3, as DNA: TGTGCCACCAGTGAACAGGGGGCCCACGAGCAGTACTTC. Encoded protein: CATSEQGAHEQYF.

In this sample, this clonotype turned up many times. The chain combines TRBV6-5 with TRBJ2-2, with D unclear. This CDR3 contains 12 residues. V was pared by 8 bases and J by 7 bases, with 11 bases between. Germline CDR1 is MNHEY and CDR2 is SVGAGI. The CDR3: CASFATHGELFF. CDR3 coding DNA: TGTGCCAGCTTCGCTACCCACGGGGAGCTGTTTTTT.

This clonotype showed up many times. CDR3 DNA sequence: TGTGCCAGCAGCGGGATCGTTAAGGGGAACTATGGCTACACCTTC. Translating it yields CASSGIVKGNYGYTF. This chain joins TRBV9 and TRBJ1-2, with a tentative D call TRBD1 (5 bases). The CDR3 runs to 15 residues. Per germline, CDR1 SGDLS and CDR2 YYNGEE. Trimming removed 3 bases at V and 2 bases at J, with 14 bases between.

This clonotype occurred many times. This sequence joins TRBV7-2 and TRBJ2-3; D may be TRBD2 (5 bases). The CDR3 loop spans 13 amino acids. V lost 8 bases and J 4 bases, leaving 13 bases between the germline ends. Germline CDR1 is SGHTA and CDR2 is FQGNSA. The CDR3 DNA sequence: TGTGCCAGCCATCGGGGTTGGGCAGATACGCAGTATTTT. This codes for CASHRGWADTQYF.

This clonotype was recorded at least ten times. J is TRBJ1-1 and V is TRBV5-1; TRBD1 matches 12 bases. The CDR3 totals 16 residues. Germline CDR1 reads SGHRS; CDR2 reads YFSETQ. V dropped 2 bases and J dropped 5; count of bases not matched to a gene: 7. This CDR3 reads CASSLGDRGLETEAFF. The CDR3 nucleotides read TGCGCCAGCAGCTTAGGGGACAGGGGGCTTGAGACTGAAGCTTTCTTT.

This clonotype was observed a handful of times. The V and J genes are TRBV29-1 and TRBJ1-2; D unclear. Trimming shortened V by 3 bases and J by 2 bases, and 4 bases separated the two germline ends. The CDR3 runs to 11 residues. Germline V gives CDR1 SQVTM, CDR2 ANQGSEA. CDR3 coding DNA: TGCAGCGTTGACAGGAACTATGGCTACACCTTC. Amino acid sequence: CSVDRNYGYTF.

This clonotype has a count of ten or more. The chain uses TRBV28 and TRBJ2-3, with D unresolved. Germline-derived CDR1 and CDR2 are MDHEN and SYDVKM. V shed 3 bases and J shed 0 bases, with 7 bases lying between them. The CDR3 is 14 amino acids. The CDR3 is CASSFGASTDTQYF. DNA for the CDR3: TGTGCCAGCAGTTTTGGCGCTAGCACAGATACGCAGTATTTT.

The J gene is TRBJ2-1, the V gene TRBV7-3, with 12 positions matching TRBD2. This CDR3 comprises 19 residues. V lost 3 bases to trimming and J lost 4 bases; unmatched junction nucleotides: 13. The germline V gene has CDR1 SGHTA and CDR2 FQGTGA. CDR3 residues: CASSFYKAGLAGGYNEQFF. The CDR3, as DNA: TGTGCCAGCAGCTTTTACAAAGCTGGGCTAGCGGGGGGGTACAATGAGCAGTTCTTC.

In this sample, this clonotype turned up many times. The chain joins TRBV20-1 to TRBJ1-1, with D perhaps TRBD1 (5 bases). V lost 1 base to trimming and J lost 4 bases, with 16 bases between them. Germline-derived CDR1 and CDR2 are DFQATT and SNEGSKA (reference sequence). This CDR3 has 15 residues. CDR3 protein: CSARGGNWGGTEAFF. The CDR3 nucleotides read TGCAGTGCTAGAGGGGGGAATTGGGGGGGCACTGAAGCTTTCTTT.

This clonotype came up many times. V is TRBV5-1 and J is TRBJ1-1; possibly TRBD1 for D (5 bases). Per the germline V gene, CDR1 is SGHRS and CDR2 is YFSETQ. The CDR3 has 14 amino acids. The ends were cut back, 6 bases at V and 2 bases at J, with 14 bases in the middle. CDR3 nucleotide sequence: TGCGCCAGCAACCGGGACGGGGGAAACACTGAAGCTTTCTTT. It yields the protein CASNRDGGNTEAFF.

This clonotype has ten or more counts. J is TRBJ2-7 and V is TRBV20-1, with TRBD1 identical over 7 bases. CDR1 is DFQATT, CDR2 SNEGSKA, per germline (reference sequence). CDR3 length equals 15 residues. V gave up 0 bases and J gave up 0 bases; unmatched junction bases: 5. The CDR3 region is CSARDLAGGSYEQYF. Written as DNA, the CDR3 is TGCAGTGCTAGAGATCTGGCAGGGGGCTCCTACGAGCAGTACTTC.

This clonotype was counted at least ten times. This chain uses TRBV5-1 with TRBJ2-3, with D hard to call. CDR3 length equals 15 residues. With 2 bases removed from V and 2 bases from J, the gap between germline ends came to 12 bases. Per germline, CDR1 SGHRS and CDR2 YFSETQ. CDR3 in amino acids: CASSLGSAFTDTQYF. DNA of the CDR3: TGCGCCAGCAGCTTAGGGTCGGCCTTCACAGATACGCAGTATTTT. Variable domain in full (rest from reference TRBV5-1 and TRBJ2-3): KAGVTQTPRYLIKTRGQQVTLSCSPISGHRSVSWYQQTPGQGLQFLFEYFSETQRNKGNFPGRFSGRQFSNSRSEMNVSTLELGDSALYLCASSLGSAFTDTQYFGPGTRLTVL.

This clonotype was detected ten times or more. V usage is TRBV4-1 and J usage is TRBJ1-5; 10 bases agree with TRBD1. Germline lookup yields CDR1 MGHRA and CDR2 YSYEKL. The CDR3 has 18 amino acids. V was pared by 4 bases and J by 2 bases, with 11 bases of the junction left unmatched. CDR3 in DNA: TGCGCCAGCAGCCGCGGGACAGGGGAAGGGGGAGGCAATCAGCCCCAGCATTTT. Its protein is CASSRGTGEGGGNQPQHF.

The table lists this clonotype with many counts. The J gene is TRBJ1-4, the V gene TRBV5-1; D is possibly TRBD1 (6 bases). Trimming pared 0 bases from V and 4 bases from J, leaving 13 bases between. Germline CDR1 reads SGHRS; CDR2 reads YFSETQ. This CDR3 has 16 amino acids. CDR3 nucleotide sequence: TGCGCCAGCAGCTTGGAAGGGGGAAGGGGTAATGAAAAACTGTTTTTT. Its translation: CASSLEGGRGNEKLFF.

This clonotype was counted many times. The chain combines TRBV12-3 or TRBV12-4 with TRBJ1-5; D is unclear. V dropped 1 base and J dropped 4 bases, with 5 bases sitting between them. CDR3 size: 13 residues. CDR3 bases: TGTGCCAGCAGTTTAGAATCGAATCAGCCCCAGCATTTT. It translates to CASSLESNQPQHF.